This TCR beta chain comes out of a study of technical replicates of blood from a few donors. The repertoire was sequenced with immunoSEQ multiplex PCR; TCRdb's copy has only in-frame clones and lacks some. This sample yields about 68,000 clones, of which approximately 97% are seen a single time; over 0.2% belongs to the top ten. The V segment lost 4 bases and the J segment 6 bases; nucleotides outside the gene matches: 5. This CDR3 contains 15 residues. Germline CDR1 SEHNR, CDR2 FQNEAQ (reference sequence). The origin of this receptor is a human donor in good health. The rearrangement uses TRBV7-9 and TRBJ2-1; the match to TRBD2 covers 11 bases. The sample consisted of T cells isolated from PBMCs. In nucleotides, the CDR3 is TGTGCCAGCAGCTCCGTAGCGGGAGGGCCCAATGAGCAGTTCTTC. It specifies CASSSVAGGPNEQFF.